Listed below are T cell receptor beta chains from one sample, sequenced in a study of T cell responses to AZD1222 COVID-19 vaccine. Profiled with immunoSEQ multiplex PCR; TCRdb holds only in-frame clones, not every one. The top ten clones hold approximately 1.4% of a sample with around 170,000 clones, about nine tenths of them seen once. Sequenced material: peripheral blood, taken on day 0 of AZD1222 vaccination. These receptors all come from an adult in good health. Both conserved end residues are part of each CDR3. The order of the fields is clone size, J gene, D gene, V gene, CDR3 protein, CDR3 DNA. The D gene is left open where the match is weak. Part of the rows lack a size; the others show once, few, many or a class for expanded clones.

>NA|TRBJ1-1|NA|TRBV9
CASSRRGHANTEAFF
TGTGCCAGCAGCAGGCGCGGACACGCGAACACTGAAGCTTTCTTT
>NA|TRBJ1-2|TRBD1|TRBV29-1
CSVESQGDGYTF
TGCAGCGTTGAGAGTCAGGGGGACGGCTACACCTTC
>few|TRBJ1-6|NA|TRBV11-2
CASSESTDGPPLHF
TGTGCCAGCAGCGAATCGACAGACGGGCCACCCCTCCACTTT
>NA|TRBJ1-5|NA|TRBV24-1
CATSDLSTSANQPQHF
TGTGCCACCAGTGATTTGTCTACCTCCGCTAATCAGCCCCAGCATTTT
>NA|TRBJ2-7|NA|TRBV6-2/TRBV6-3
CASSLYLWETYEQYF
TGTGCCAGCAGTTTGTACCTATGGGAGACCTACGAGCAGTACTTC
>NA|TRBJ1-1|NA|TRBV3-1/TRBV3-2
CASSQDFGNGHTEAFF
TGTGCCAGCAGCCAAGATTTCGGGAACGGGCACACTGAAGCTTTCTTT
>NA|TRBJ1-1|NA|TRBV11-1
CASSLMTGLDTEAFF
TGTGCCAGCAGCCTAATGACAGGACTCGACACTGAAGCTTTCTTT
>NA|TRBJ1-5|NA|TRBV27
CASSSYSNQPQHF
TGTGCCAGCAGTTCCTATAGCAATCAGCCCCAGCATTTT
>NA|TRBJ1-2|NA|TRBV28
CASSGGGYGYTF
TGTGCCAGCAGCGGAGGCGGCTATGGCTACACCTTC
>NA|TRBJ2-3|TRBD2|TRBV6-2/TRBV6-3
CASSYRGPAGVTDTQYF
TGTGCCAGCAGTTACCGGGGGCCAGCGGGGGTGACAGATACGCAGTATTTT
>NA|TRBJ2-3|TRBD1|TRBV9
CASSSRTGIRTDTQYF
TGTGCCAGCAGCTCACGGACAGGCATACGCACAGATACGCAGTATTTT
>NA|TRBJ2-2|NA|TRBV4-1
CASSQLTGPNTGELFF
TGCGCCAGCAGCCAACTCACAGGGCCTAACACCGGGGAGCTGTTTTTT
>once|TRBJ1-5|NA|TRBV7-2
CASSGYRAQPQHF
TGTGCCAGCAGCGGGTACAGGGCTCAGCCCCAGCATTTT
>NA|TRBJ1-1|NA|TRBV5-4
CASSPDAQASTEAFF
TGTGCCAGCAGCCCGGACGCCCAGGCCTCGACTGAAGCTTTCTTT
>NA|TRBJ1-3|NA|TRBV10-3
CAISAGQLSGNTIYF
TGTGCCATCAGCGCTGGACAGCTCTCTGGAAACACCATATATTTT
>NA|TRBJ2-1|NA|TRBV18
CASSPPLVDEQFF
TGTGCCAGCTCACCACCGTTGGTCGATGAGCAGTTCTTC
>NA|TRBJ1-1|NA|TRBV4-2
CASSQDLGAAAEAFF
TGTGCCAGCAGCCAAGATCTCGGGGCGGCTGCTGAAGCTTTCTTT
>NA|TRBJ2-7|NA|TRBV25-1
CASSSSYEQYF
TGTGCCAGCAGTTCCTCCTACGAGCAGTACTTC
>NA|TRBJ2-1|TRBD2|TRBV19
CASSILAGGNNEQFF
TGTGCCAGTAGTATCCTGGCGGGGGGTAACAATGAGCAGTTCTTC
>NA|TRBJ2-3|TRBD1|TRBV24-1
CATGGQGVTDTQYF
TGTGCCACCGGTGGGCAGGGGGTCACAGATACGCAGTATTTT
>NA|TRBJ1-5|NA|TRBV28
CASTPGGWKPQHF
TGTGCCAGCACCCCGGGGGGCTGGAAGCCCCAGCATTTT
>NA|TRBJ2-2|NA|TRBV6-5
CASSFTRVNTGELFF
TGTGCCAGCAGTTTTACGCGGGTGAACACCGGGGAGCTGTTTTTT
>NA|TRBJ2-7|NA|TRBV21-1
CASSKVRTGATYEQYF
TGTGCCAGCAGCAAAGTCAGGACAGGTGCTACCTACGAGCAGTACTTC
>NA|TRBJ1-2|NA|TRBV2
CASLDYAEGYTF
TGTGCCAGCCTAGATTACGCGGAGGGCTACACCTTC
>NA|TRBJ2-2|NA|TRBV30
CAWSVLTPGELFF
TGTGCCTGGAGTGTATTAACCCCCGGGGAGCTGTTTTTT
>NA|TRBJ2-5|TRBD1|TRBV4-1
CASSQARTGWETQYF
TGCGCCAGCAGCCAAGCCCGGACAGGGTGGGAGACCCAGTACTTC
>NA|TRBJ1-4|NA|TRBV24-1
CATSLGPLAGNEKLFF
TGTGCCACCAGTCTGGGCCCGCTTGCGGGAAATGAAAAACTGTTTTTT
>NA|TRBJ2-4|NA|TRBV24-1
CATSDSSAKLAKNIQYF
TGTGCCACCAGTGACTCGTCAGCGAAACTAGCCAAAAACATTCAGTACTTC
>NA|TRBJ2-5|NA|TRBV7-9
CASSLAGETQYF
TGTGCCAGCAGCTTAGCGGGAGAGACCCAGTACTTC
>NA|TRBJ1-2|NA|TRBV2
CASSPQANYGYTF
TGTGCCAGCAGTCCCCAGGCGAACTATGGCTACACCTTC
>NA|TRBJ2-5|TRBD2|TRBV11-3
CASSLDPPPRTSGGKETQYF
TGTGCCAGCAGCTTAGATCCCCCCCCACGTACTAGCGGGGGGAAAGAGACCCAGTACTTC
>NA|TRBJ1-2|NA|TRBV27
CASSFRAGDGYTF
TGTGCCAGCAGTTTCCGGGCAGGCGATGGCTACACCTTC
>NA|TRBJ2-2|NA|TRBV9
CASSVGLGGTGELFF
TGTGCCAGCAGCGTAGGGCTTGGGGGAACCGGGGAGCTGTTTTTT
>once|TRBJ1-4|TRBD1|TRBV7-8
CASSPNRGREKLFF
TGTGCCAGCAGCCCCAACAGGGGCCGCGAAAAACTGTTTTTT
>NA|TRBJ1-2|NA|TRBV15
CATSTSDGGYGYTF
TGTGCCACCAGCACCTCGGACGGGGGCTATGGCTACACCTTC
>once|TRBJ2-3|TRBD2|TRBV27
CASSIGLASSTDTQYF
TGTGCCAGCAGTATCGGACTAGCGAGTAGCACAGATACGCAGTATTTT
>NA|TRBJ1-1|NA|TRBV29-1
CSVEKDRNTEAFF
TGCAGCGTTGAAAAGGACAGGAACACTGAAGCTTTCTTT
>NA|TRBJ1-1|NA|TRBV6-6
CASSSDLNTEAFF
TGTGCCAGCAGTTCTGACTTGAACACTGAAGCTTTCTTT
>NA|TRBJ2-7|NA|TRBV10-2
CASSEMGAYEQYF
TGCGCCAGCAGTGAGATGGGTGCCTACGAGCAGTACTTC
>NA|TRBJ1-1|NA|TRBV5-4
CASSSRGSSEDTEAFF
TGTGCCAGCAGCTCTAGAGGGTCTTCCGAGGACACTGAAGCTTTCTTT
>NA|TRBJ1-1|NA|TRBV5-1
CASSLGQGYTEAFF
TGCGCCAGCAGCTTGGGGCAGGGATACACTGAAGCTTTCTTT
>NA|TRBJ1-1|TRBD1|TRBV19
CASISGQGLTEAFF
TGTGCCAGTATCTCAGGACAGGGATTAACTGAAGCTTTCTTT
>NA|TRBJ2-4|NA|TRBV24-1
CATSDPGVEGLAIQYF
TGTGCCACCAGTGACCCCGGCGTCGAGGGGTTGGCCATTCAGTACTTC
>NA|TRBJ2-7|TRBD2|TRBV4-1
CASSLGGSSYEQYF
TGCGCCAGCAGCCTGGGGGGGAGCTCCTACGAGCAGTACTTC
>NA|TRBJ1-5|TRBD1|TRBV5-3
CARSFPPDRGHQFQGNQPQHF
TGTGCCAGAAGCTTCCCGCCGGACAGGGGTCACCAGTTTCAGGGCAATCAGCCCCAGCATTTT
>NA|TRBJ2-6|NA|TRBV7-2
CASSPIVSGANVLTF
TGTGCCAGCAGCCCCATCGTCTCTGGGGCCAACGTCCTGACTTTC
>NA|TRBJ2-1|TRBD2|TRBV29-1
CSVEPASGVGNEQFF
TGCAGCGTTGAACCGGCTAGCGGGGTGGGGAATGAGCAGTTCTTC
>NA|TRBJ2-7|NA|TRBV11-3
CASSYQDNYEQYF
TGTGCCAGCAGCTACCAGGACAACTACGAGCAGTACTTC
>NA|TRBJ2-1|NA|TRBV5-1
CASSSRDLNEQFF
TGCGCCAGCAGCTCCCGGGACCTCAATGAGCAGTTCTTC
>NA|TRBJ1-2|NA|TRBV3-1/TRBV3-2
CASSQDGSYGYTF
TGTGCCAGCAGCCAAGATGGCAGCTATGGCTACACCTTC
>NA|TRBJ1-1|TRBD1|TRBV19
CASSWVGTGLGVAAFF
TGTGCCAGTAGTTGGGTCGGGACAGGGTTAGGGGTCGCGGCTTTCTTT
>NA|TRBJ1-1|NA|TRBV28
CASISASEAFF
TGTGCCAGCATCTCAGCGTCTGAAGCTTTCTTT
>NA|TRBJ1-2|NA|TRBV18
CASSPRVGGADYGYTF
TGTGCCAGCTCACCAAGAGTTGGGGGAGCTGACTATGGCTACACCTTC